This entry lists 15 T cell receptor beta chains sequenced from one sample in a study of blood T cells in healthy people across ages. Combining a sample-barcoded 5' primer with a J-beta primer mix, a second PCR ran for about 7 to 11 cycles. TCRdb reprocessed the 5' RACE reads via MiXCR and lists one record per CDR3 protein. The table records 1.5 million to 2 million distinct CDR3 sequences, about 50% of them present only once. The specimen was blood. The source is a woman aged 35 to 49 in good health.

The chain couples TRBV28 to TRBJ2-5, with TRBD2 as a possible D gene (6 bases). Trimming cost V 5 bases and J 0 bases, with 16 bases left between them. The CDR3 contains 16 residues. Germline V CDR1 and CDR2: MDHEN, SYDVKM. The CDR3 nucleotides are TGTGCCAGCAGTGGCCGGAGGGAAACGTACCAAGAGACCCAGTACTTC. Its translation is CASSGRRETYQETQYF.

This chain connects TRBV6-6 to TRBJ1-4, with unresolved D. The CDR3 length is 15 residues. In germline, CDR1 is MNHNY, CDR2 SVGAGI (reference sequence). Trimming took off 2 bases at V and 7 bases at J, with 14 bases between the two ends. Written as DNA, the CDR3 is TGTGCCAGCAGTTACGAGAACCCAAGGCGTGAAAAACTGTTTTTT. This gives the protein CASSYENPRREKLFF.

As regards this clonotype: One end of the junction fails to match germline, which may point to a read error. The chain combines TRBV7-9 with TRBJ1-2; tentative D call: TRBD1 (5 bases). CDR3 length: 14 residues. From germline, CDR1 is SEHNR and CDR2 FQNEAQ (reference sequence). In DNA form, the CDR3 reads TGTGCCAGCAGCTTAGCAGGGGCAGGATATGGCGACACCTTC. Encoded protein: CASSLAGAGYGDTF.

The chain couples TRBV28 to TRBJ2-7, with D perhaps TRBD1 (5 bases). Germline lookup yields CDR1 MDHEN and CDR2 SYDVKM. Trimming cost V 7 bases and J 4 bases, with 8 bases left between them. The CDR3 extends over 11 amino acids. This CDR3 reads CASIAGYEQYF. The CDR3 region has the DNA TGTGCCAGCATCGCAGGGTACGAGCAGTACTTC.

The chain links TRBV2 to TRBJ1-4; D might be TRBD1 (5 bases). V was shortened by 3 bases and J by 4 bases, with 12 bases between the two germline ends. This CDR3 is built from 15 residues. The germline V gene has CDR1 SNHLY and CDR2 FYNNEI. The CDR3 sequence is CASSEGPLLNEKLFF. The CDR3 nucleotides are TGTGCCAGCAGTGAGGGGCCACTACTTAATGAAAAACTGTTTTTT.

This clonotype has only one observation. V usage is TRBV18 and J usage is TRBJ2-7, with 10 bases identical to TRBD2. The J call may be faulty, since TRBJ2-5 better matches the DNA end. Germline V gene sequence: CDR1 KGHSH, CDR2 LQKENI. The CDR3 is 17 residues long. Here the CDR3 reads CASSPLQSTSGKETQYF. Written as DNA, the CDR3 is TGTGCCAGCTCACCACTACAATCAACTAGCGGGAAGGAGACCCAGTACTTC.

The chain employs TRBV10-3 and TRBJ2-3; 16 nucleotides match TRBD2. Trimming at V came to 10 bases and at J to 8 bases, leaving 21 bases not matched to a gene. Germline V lookup: CDR1 ENHRY, CDR2 SYGVKD. CDR3 size: 19 residues. The CDR3 spells CATGGTSGGAGLLLGTQYF. CDR3 bases: TGTGCCACAGGCGGGACTAGCGGGGGGGCCGGTTTGCTATTAGGTACGCAGTATTTT.

Ten or more counts support this clonotype. The chain couples TRBV12-3 or TRBV12-4 to TRBJ2-5; 11 nucleotides agree with TRBD1. Losses at the gene ends were 7 bases for V and 5 bases for J; bases not matched to a gene: 6. The CDR3 has 14 residues. CDR3 bases: TGTGCCAGCACCCGGACAGGGGGCGTGGAGACCCAGTACTTC. Its translation: CASTRTGGVETQYF.

V usage is TRBV20-1 and J usage is TRBJ2-4; D ambiguous. From germline, CDR1 is DFQATT and CDR2 SNEGSKA (reference sequence). The germline V and J ends were trimmed by 6 bases and 0 bases, with 15 bases remaining between them. CDR3 length: 15 amino acids. CDR3 region: CSAPLESLAKNIQYF. The DNA for the CDR3 is TGCAGTGCCCCCCTTGAGAGTTTAGCCAAAAACATTCAGTACTTC.

This chain connects TRBV12-3 or TRBV12-4 to TRBJ2-1; 14 bases match TRBD2. J gave up 13 bases and V 4 bases, and 24 bases lay outside the gene matches. This CDR3 has 20 amino acids. The CDR3, as DNA: TGTGCCAGCAGTTCTCTGACTAGCGGGGGGGCCCACTGGGAAAAAGAGACCCAGTTCTTC. Its protein is CASSSLTSGGAHWEKETQFF.

CDR3 nucleotides: TGTGCCAGCAGCCAAGTGAGGCAGGGGAGATGGAATGGCTACACCTTC. This encodes CASSQVRQGRWNGYTF. The chain combines TRBV3-1 with TRBJ1-2; maybe TRBD1 (6 bases). In germline, CDR1 is LGHDT, CDR2 YNNKEL (reference sequence). This CDR3 has 16 residues. Trimming pared 1 base from V and 6 bases from J, leaving 18 bases between.

This clonotype has just a few counts. The gene calls are TRBV28 and TRBJ2-7; no definite D call. Deletions cut 5 bases from V and 6 bases from J, with 11 bases between. Germline CDR1 and CDR2: MDHEN and SYDVKM. The CDR3 consists of 12 residues. The CDR3 DNA reads TGTGCCAGCAGTCCACCGCCCCGCGAGCAGTACTTC. The encoded protein is CASSPPPREQYF. The variable domain in full, completed from reference TRBV28 and TRBJ2-7, reads DVKVTQSSRYLVKRTGEKVFLECVQDMDHENMFWYRQDPGLGLRLIYFSYDVKMKEKGDIPEGYSVSREKKERFSLILESASTNQTSMYLCASSPPPREQYFGPGTRLTVT.

The chain combines TRBV20-1 with TRBJ2-6, with TRBD2 matching 10 bases. This CDR3 has 16 amino acids. After removal of 5 bases from V and 0 bases from J, the junction contained 4 bases not matched to a gene. The V gene's germline CDR1 is DFQATT and CDR2 SNEGSKA (reference sequence). CDR3 amino acids: CSARAGGSSGANVLTF. CDR3 DNA: TGCAGTGCTCGAGCGGGGGGGAGCTCTGGGGCCAACGTCCTGACTTTC.

Note on this clonotype: The junction does not match germline at one end; this may be a read error. The chain recombines TRBV28 with TRBJ2-1; D gene ambiguous. The CDR3 is made up of 16 amino acids. Per the germline V gene, CDR1 is MDHEN and CDR2 is SYDVKM. The DNA of the CDR3 is TGTGCCAGCAGTTCGCCGAACCAGCTGGGTTACAATGAGCAGTTCTTT. Translated: CASSSPNQLGYNEQFF.

The chain joins TRBV29-1 to TRBJ2-5; perhaps D is TRBD1 or TRBD2 (5 bases each). The CDR3 is 15 residues long. V was shortened by 2 bases and J by 0 bases, with 13 bases between the two germline ends. Germline V CDR1 and CDR2: SQVTM, ANQGSEA. CDR3 sequence: CSVETIEGYQETQYF. The CDR3 DNA reads as TGCAGCGTTGAAACCATTGAGGGGTACCAAGAGACCCAGTACTTC.